Presented here are 5 T cell receptor beta chains from one specimen sequenced in a study of identical twins. TCRdb redid the calling of the 5' RACE reads with MiXCR, one entry per CDR3 protein. The sample contains some 730,000 distinct CDR3 sequences, 15% to 20% of which appear only once. This same sample was also part of a study on T cells expressing NK-cell markers.

Sequencing was done on a sample of PBMCs. These receptors were taken from a woman aged 18 to 35 in good health.

This clonotype was observed at least ten times. The chain links TRBV20-1 to TRBJ2-1; D uncertain. Germline loops: CDR1 DFQATT, CDR2 SNEGSKA (reference sequence). This CDR3 is 11 amino acids long. Trimming removed 3 bases at V and 7 bases at J, with 7 bases between. CDR3 sequence reads: CSASSRNEQFF. CDR3 DNA: TGCAGTGCTAGTTCTCGGAATGAGCAGTTCTTC.

The rearrangement uses TRBV12-3 or TRBV12-4 and TRBJ1-2, with unresolved D. The V gene lost 5 bases and the J gene lost 2 bases, with 6 bases spanning the gap. The CDR3 extends over 12 amino acids. The CDR3 nucleotides are TGTGCCAGCAGTCAGTTCAACTATGGCTACACCTTC. Its translation: CASSQFNYGYTF.

This clonotype was found many times. In DNA, the CDR3 is TGTGCCAGCAGTCAAGGGACAGGGGGGGCTTATGGCTACACCTTC. It codes for CASSQGTGGAYGYTF. This chain connects TRBV12-3 or TRBV12-4 to TRBJ1-2, with TRBD1 matching over 11 bases. V lost 5 bases and J lost 5; bases outside the gene matches: 7. The CDR3 sequence is 15 residues long.

This clonotype was counted ten times or more. The rearrangement joins TRBV20-1 to TRBJ2-4, with a possible D match to TRBD1 (5 bases). Germline loops: CDR1 DFQATT, CDR2 SNEGSKA (reference sequence). V was trimmed by 0 bases and J by 1 base, leaving 10 bases between them. This CDR3 region has 15 residues. The DNA for the CDR3 is TGCAGTGCTAGAGATGATAAGGGGGCCAAAAACATTCAGTACTTC. This codes for CSARDDKGAKNIQYF.

Regarding this clonotype: At one end the junction does not follow the germline gene, possibly because of a read error. J is TRBJ2-7 and V is TRBV7-2, with D tentatively TRBD1 (6 bases). The CDR3 is 13 residues long. In germline, CDR1 is SGHTA, CDR2 FQGNSA. The CDR3 reads CASSVILRQAKHF. In nucleotides, the CDR3 is TGTGCCAGCAGCGTGATACTTCGACAGGCGAAGCACTTC.